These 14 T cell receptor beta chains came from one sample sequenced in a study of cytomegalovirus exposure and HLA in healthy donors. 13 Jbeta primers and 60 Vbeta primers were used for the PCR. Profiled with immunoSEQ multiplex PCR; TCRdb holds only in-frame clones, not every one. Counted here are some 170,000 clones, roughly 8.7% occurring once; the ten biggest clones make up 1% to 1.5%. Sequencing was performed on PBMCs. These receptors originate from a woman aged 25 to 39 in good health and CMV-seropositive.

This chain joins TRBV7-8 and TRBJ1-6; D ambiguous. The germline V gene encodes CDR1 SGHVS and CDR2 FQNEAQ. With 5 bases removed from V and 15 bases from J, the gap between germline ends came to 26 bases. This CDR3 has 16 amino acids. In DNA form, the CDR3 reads TGTGCCAGCAGCCCAAGAAGAGGGCCCGAAAATGGTTTCCTCCACTTT. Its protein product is CASSPRRGPENGFLHF.

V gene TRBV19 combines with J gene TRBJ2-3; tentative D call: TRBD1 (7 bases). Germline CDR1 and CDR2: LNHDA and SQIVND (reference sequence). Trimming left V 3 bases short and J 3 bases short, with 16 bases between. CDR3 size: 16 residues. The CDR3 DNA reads TGTGCCAGTAGTATTGGAGGGGGCACTTTGACAGATACGCAGTATTTT. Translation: CASSIGGGTLTDTQYF.

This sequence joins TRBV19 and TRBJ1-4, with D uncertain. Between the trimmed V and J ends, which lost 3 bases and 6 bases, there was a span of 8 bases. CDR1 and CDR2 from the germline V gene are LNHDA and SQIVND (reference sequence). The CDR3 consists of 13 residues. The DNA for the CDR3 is TGTGCCAGTAGTATCCGACTGTATGAAAAACTGTTTTTT. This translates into CASSIRLYEKLFF.

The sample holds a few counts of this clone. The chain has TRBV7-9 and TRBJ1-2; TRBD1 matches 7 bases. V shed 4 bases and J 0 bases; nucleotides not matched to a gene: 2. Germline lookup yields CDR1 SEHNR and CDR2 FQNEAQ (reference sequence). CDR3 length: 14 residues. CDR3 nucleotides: TGTGCCAGCAGCTGGGGACAGACTAACTATGGCTACACCTTC. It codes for CASSWGQTNYGYTF.

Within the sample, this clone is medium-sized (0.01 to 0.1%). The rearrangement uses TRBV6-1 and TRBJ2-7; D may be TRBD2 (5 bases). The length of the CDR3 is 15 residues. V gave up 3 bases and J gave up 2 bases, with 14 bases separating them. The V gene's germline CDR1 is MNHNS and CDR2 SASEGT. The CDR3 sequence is CASSERQDGTYEQYF. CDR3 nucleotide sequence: TGTGCCAGCAGTGAGCGCCAGGACGGGACCTACGAGCAGTACTTC.

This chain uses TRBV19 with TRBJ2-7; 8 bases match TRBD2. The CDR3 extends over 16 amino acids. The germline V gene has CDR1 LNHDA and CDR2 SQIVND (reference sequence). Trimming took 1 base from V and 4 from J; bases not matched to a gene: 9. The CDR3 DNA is TGTGCCAGTAGTATAGTAGGCCCAGCGGGAGCGTACGAGCAGTACTTC. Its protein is CASSIVGPAGAYEQYF.

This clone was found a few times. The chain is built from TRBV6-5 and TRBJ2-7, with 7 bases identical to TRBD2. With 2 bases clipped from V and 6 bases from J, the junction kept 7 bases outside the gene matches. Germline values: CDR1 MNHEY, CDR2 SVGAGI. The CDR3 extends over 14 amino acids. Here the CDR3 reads CASSYGLAVGEQYF. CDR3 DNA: TGTGCCAGCAGTTACGGCCTAGCGGTTGGCGAGCAGTACTTC.

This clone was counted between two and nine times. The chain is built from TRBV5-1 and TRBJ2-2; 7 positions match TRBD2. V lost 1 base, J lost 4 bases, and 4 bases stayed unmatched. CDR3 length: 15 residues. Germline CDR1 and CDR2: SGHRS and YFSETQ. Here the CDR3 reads CASSLRRESTGELFF. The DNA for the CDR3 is TGCGCCAGCAGCTTGAGGCGGGAGAGCACCGGGGAGCTGTTTTTT.

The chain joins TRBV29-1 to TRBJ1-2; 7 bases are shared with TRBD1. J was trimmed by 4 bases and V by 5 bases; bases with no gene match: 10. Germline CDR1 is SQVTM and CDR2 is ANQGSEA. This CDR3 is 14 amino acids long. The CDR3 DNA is TGCAGCGTTCTGCCCCGGGACAGCCGCTATGGCTACACCTTC. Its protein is CSVLPRDSRYGYTF.

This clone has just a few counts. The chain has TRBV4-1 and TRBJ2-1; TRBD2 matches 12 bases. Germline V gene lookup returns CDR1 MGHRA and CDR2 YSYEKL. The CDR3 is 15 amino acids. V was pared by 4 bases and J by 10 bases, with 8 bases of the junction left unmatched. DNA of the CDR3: TGCGCCAGCAGCCCGCTAGCGGGAGGGGGTGGGGAGCAGTTCTTC. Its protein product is CASSPLAGGGGEQFF.

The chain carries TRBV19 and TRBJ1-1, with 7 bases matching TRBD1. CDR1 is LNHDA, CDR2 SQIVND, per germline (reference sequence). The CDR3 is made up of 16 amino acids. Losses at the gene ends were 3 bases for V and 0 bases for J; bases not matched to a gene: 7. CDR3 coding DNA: TGTGCCAGTAGTATGAAACAGGGGAGCATGAACACTGAAGCTTTCTTT. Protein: CASSMKQGSMNTEAFF.

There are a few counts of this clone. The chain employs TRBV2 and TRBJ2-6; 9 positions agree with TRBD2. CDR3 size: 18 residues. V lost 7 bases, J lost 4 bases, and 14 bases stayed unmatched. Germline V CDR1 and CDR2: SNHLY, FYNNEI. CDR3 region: CASKLAGGVTGGANVLTF. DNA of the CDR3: TGTGCCAGCAAGTTGGCGGGAGGGGTAACGGGAGGGGCCAACGTCCTGACTTTC.

The CDR3 here is CASRNGQASHEQYF. CDR3 in DNA: TGTGCCAGCAGAAATGGACAGGCTAGCCACGAGCAGTACTTC. The chain uses TRBV2 and TRBJ2-7; 7 nucleotides match TRBD1. The CDR3 runs to 14 residues. Per germline, CDR1 SNHLY and CDR2 FYNNEI. J gave up 5 bases and V 6 bases, and 10 bases lay outside the gene matches.

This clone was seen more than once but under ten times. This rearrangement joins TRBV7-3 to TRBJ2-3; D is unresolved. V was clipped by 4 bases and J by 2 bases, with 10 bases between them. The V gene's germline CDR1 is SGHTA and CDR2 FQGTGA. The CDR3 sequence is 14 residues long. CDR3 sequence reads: CASSSGGNTDTQYF. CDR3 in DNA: TGTGCCAGCAGCTCCGGCGGAAACACAGATACGCAGTATTTT.